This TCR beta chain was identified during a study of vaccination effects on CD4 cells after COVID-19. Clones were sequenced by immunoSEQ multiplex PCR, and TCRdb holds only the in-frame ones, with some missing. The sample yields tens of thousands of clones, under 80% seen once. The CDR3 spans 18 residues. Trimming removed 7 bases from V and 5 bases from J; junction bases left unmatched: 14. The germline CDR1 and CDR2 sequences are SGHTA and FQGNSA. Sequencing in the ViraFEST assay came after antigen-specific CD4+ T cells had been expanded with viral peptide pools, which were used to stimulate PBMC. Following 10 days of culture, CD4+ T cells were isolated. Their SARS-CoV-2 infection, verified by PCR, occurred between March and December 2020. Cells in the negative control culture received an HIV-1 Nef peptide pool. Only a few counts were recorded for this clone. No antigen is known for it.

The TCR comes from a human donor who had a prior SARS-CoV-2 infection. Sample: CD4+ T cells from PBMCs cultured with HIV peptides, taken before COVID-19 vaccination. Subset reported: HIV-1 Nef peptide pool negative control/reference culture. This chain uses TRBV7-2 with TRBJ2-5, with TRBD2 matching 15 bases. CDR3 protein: CASKPKGLAGGLWETQYF. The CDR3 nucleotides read TGTGCCAGCAAACCCAAAGGACTAGCGGGGGGGCTCTGGGAGACCCAGTACTTC.